Following are 22 T cell receptor beta chains from one sample sequenced in a study of control samples from healthy donors and cancer patients. Libraries were prepared by immunoSEQ multiplex PCR; TCRdb keeps only in-frame clonotypes and omits some of them. The sample consists of 150,000 to 200,000 clones, almost 90% of them appearing once. Source material: blood. Receptors were obtained from a woman aged 25-40 years in good health.

About this clone: At one boundary the junction diverges from the germline segment, which might be a read error. This rearrangement joins TRBV3-1 (or the pseudogene TRBV3-2) to TRBJ2-2; 7 bases map to TRBD1. Germline V gives CDR1 LGHDT, CDR2 YNNKEL (reference sequence). The CDR3 has 12 amino acids. CDR3 protein: CASSLKQGGVIF. CDR3 DNA: TGTGCCAGCAGCCTCAAACAAGGGGGCGTCATTTTT.

The J gene is TRBJ2-1, the V gene TRBV7-9; no firm D call. Germline V CDR1 and CDR2: SEHNR, FQNEAQ (reference sequence). The CDR3 sequence is 14 residues long. V was shortened by 6 bases and J by 0 bases, with 9 bases between the two germline ends. CDR3 nucleotides: TGTGCCAGCAGTACCATGAGCTCCTACAATGAGCAGTTCTTC. Translated, it gives CASSTMSSYNEQFF.

The sample holds one count of this clone. Written as DNA, the CDR3 is TGTGCCAGCAGTTACGGCGGAGGGGCCGGCATTCAGTACTTC. Translated: CASSYGGGAGIQYF. This chain links TRBV6-6 with TRBJ2-4, with TRBD2 as a possible D gene (6 bases). Germline V gives CDR1 MNHNY, CDR2 SVGAGI (reference sequence). V dropped 2 bases and J dropped 9 bases, with 14 bases sitting between them. The CDR3 spans 14 residues.

The rearrangement joins TRBV19 to TRBJ1-1, with D perhaps TRBD1 (6 bases). Germline assignment: CDR1 LNHDA and CDR2 SQIVND (reference sequence). V shed 7 bases and J shed 7 bases, with 13 bases lying between them. CDR3 length equals 12 residues. The CDR3 nucleotides are TGTGCCAGTATAACGACAGGCCATGAAGCTTTCTTT. It specifies CASITTGHEAFF.

J is TRBJ1-2 and V is TRBV4-1; no clear D gene. CDR3 length: 15 residues. The V end was cut by 7 bases, the J end by 8 bases, with 23 bases between. Germline V lookup: CDR1 MGHRA, CDR2 YSYEKL. In DNA, the CDR3 is TGCGCCAGCACCCCGAAGGAACAGCGCAACCGGGGCTACACCTTC. Its translation is CASTPKEQRNRGYTF.

This chain joins TRBV25-1 and TRBJ1-3, with D possibly matching TRBD1 (5 bases). Trimming pared 8 bases from V and 5 bases from J, leaving 19 bases between. CDR3 size: 15 residues. Germline values: CDR1 MGHDK, CDR2 SYGVNS. The CDR3 region has the DNA TGTGCCAGCTCGCCTGGAGGGGATTTCCGAAACACCATATATTTT. Amino acids: CASSPGGDFRNTIYF.

This clone was observed a handful of times. Other nucleotide sequences in the sample specify the same CDR3. The rearrangement links TRBV2 to TRBJ1-1; D is possibly TRBD1 (6 bases). Looked up from germline, CDR1 is SNHLY and CDR2 is FYNNEI. Trimming left V 6 bases short and J 2 bases short, with 7 bases between. The CDR3 has 12 amino acids. This CDR3 is CASRDRNTEAFF. The CDR3 nucleotides read TGTGCCAGCAGGGACAGAAACACTGAAGCTTTCTTT. Using reference TRBV2 and TRBJ1-1 for the parts outside the CDR3, the full variable domain is EPEVTQTPSHQVTQMGQEVILRCVPISNHLYFYWYRQILGQKVEFLVSFYNNEISEKSEIFDDQFSVERPDGSNFTLKIRSTKLEDSAMYFCASRDRNTEAFFGQGTRLTVV.

The rearrangement joins TRBV7-2 to TRBJ2-7; 11 nucleotides agree with TRBD2. This CDR3 is 15 amino acids long. Germline CDR1 is SGHTA and CDR2 is FQGNSA. V shed 5 bases, J shed 4 bases, and the junction held 7 bases outside the gene matches. CDR3 amino acids: CASSLGLAGGYEQYF. The CDR3, as DNA: TGTGCCAGCAGCCTCGGACTAGCGGGTGGTTACGAGCAGTACTTC.

The genes are TRBV5-1 and TRBJ2-3; no clear D gene. The germline gives CDR1 SGHRS, CDR2 YFSETQ. The CDR3 length is 15 residues. V lost 2 bases and J 4 bases, leaving 14 bases between the germline ends. CDR3 sequence reads: CASSLRPLPPDTQYF. In DNA, the CDR3 is TGCGCCAGCAGCTTACGACCGCTACCTCCAGATACGCAGTATTTT.

This clone is a singleton in its sample. The chain carries TRBV15 and TRBJ1-5, with a tentative D call TRBD1 (5 bases). This CDR3 region has 13 residues. The V gene lost 9 bases and the J gene lost 3 bases, with 12 bases spanning the gap. Germline CDR1 LNHNV, CDR2 YYDKDF (reference sequence). This chain's CDR3 is CATNEGVNQPQHF. CDR3 sequence (DNA): TGTGCCACAAACGAAGGGGTCAATCAGCCCCAGCATTTT.

V usage is TRBV3-1 (or the pseudogene TRBV3-2) and J usage is TRBJ2-7; 9 nucleotides agree with TRBD1. Trimming removed 1 base from V and 0 bases from J; junction bases left unmatched: 10. Germline V gives CDR1 LGHDT, CDR2 YNNKEL (reference sequence). The CDR3 is made up of 18 amino acids. CDR3 protein: CASSQVMSTGGYSYEQYF. DNA of the CDR3: TGTGCCAGCAGCCAAGTCATGTCGACAGGGGGTTACTCCTACGAGCAGTACTTC.

V gene TRBV20-1 combines with J gene TRBJ1-2; D gene ambiguous. Germline V gives CDR1 DFQATT, CDR2 SNEGSKA (reference sequence). The CDR3 length is 11 residues. The germline V and J ends were trimmed by 7 bases and 5 bases, with 11 bases remaining between them. The CDR3 here is CSGYFPYGYTF. In DNA form, the CDR3 reads TGCAGTGGGTATTTTCCGTATGGCTACACCTTC.

The chain is built from TRBV28 and TRBJ1-4; D gene uncertain. CDR1 is MDHEN, CDR2 SYDVKM, per germline. V was shortened by 3 bases and J by 2 bases, with 1 base between the two germline ends. CDR3 length: 12 residues. The CDR3 is CASSFTNEKLFF. The CDR3 nucleotides read TGTGCCAGCAGTTTCACTAATGAAAAACTGTTTTTT.

V usage is TRBV4-1 and J usage is TRBJ2-5; TRBD1 is a possible D gene (5 bases). The CDR3 has 15 residues. V lost 3 bases and J 1 base, leaving 12 bases between the germline ends. CDR1 is MGHRA, CDR2 YSYEKL, per germline. CDR3 DNA: TGCGCCAGCAGCCAGGAACGACAGCCCCAAGAGACCCAGTACTTC. Its translation: CASSQERQPQETQYF.

This clone was recorded only once. The chain uses TRBV6-1 and TRBJ1-2; weak D call: TRBD1 (5 bases). This CDR3 comprises 17 residues. CDR1 and CDR2 (germline): MNHNS, SASEGT. V lost 2 bases to trimming and J lost 0 bases, with 16 bases between them. The chain's CDR3 is CASSEYGGGFANYGYTF. CDR3 bases: TGTGCCAGCAGTGAATATGGCGGGGGGTTTGCTAACTATGGCTACACCTTC.

The count of this clone is one. The V and J genes are TRBV3-1 (or the pseudogene TRBV3-2) and TRBJ1-5; no clear D. Germline V gene data show CDR1 as LGHDT and CDR2 as YNNKEL (reference sequence). There are 11 residues in the CDR3. The V end was cut by 4 bases, the J end by 11 bases, with 9 bases between. The CDR3 here is CASSPSLTQHF. The CDR3 nucleotides read TGTGCCAGCAGCCCATCCCTTACCCAGCATTTT.

The chain joins TRBV6-4 to TRBJ2-1; D unclear. Trimming cost V 0 bases and J 0 bases, with 9 bases left between them. Per the germline V gene, CDR1 is MRHNA and CDR2 is SNTAGT. The CDR3 runs to 16 residues. The CDR3 nucleotides are TGTGCCAGCAGTGACTCAAGGCTACTCTCCTACAATGAGCAGTTCTTC. As protein: CASSDSRLLSYNEQFF.

Only a few counts were recorded for this clone. The chain couples TRBV7-9 to TRBJ1-6; D unresolved. V was pared by 1 base and J by 5 bases, with 9 bases between. Germline lookup yields CDR1 SEHNR and CDR2 FQNEAQ (reference sequence). This CDR3 is built from 15 residues. The DNA for the CDR3 is TGTGCCAGCAGCTTAGGGCCGCCAAATAATTCACCCCTCCACTTT. Protein product: CASSLGPPNNSPLHF.

The chain is built from TRBV5-6 and TRBJ2-5; TRBD2 matches 14 bases. The CDR3 is 19 residues long. From germline, CDR1 is SGHDT and CDR2 YYEEEE. The J segment lost 4 bases and the V segment lost 4 bases, leaving 15 bases of the junction unmatched. The DNA of the CDR3 is TGTGCCAGCAGCCCATCGGGACTAGCGGGAGTCTCAAGGGGAGAGACCCAGTACTTC. Amino acids: CASSPSGLAGVSRGETQYF.

This clone was detected only once. V is TRBV4-2 and J is TRBJ1-2; D uncertain. CDR3 length: 17 amino acids. V was clipped by 0 bases and J by 0 bases, with 14 bases between them. Germline CDR1 and CDR2: LGHNA and YNFKEQ. DNA for the CDR3: TGTGCCAGCAGCCAAGATGTTTCAGGAGCCGCTAACTATGGCTACACCTTC. Encoded protein: CASSQDVSGAANYGYTF.

The V call is TRBV7-2, the J call TRBJ2-2, with 8 bases aligning to TRBD1. V trimming: 4 bases; J trimming: 0 bases; junction bases outside the gene matches: 4. CDR3 length equals 16 residues. In germline, CDR1 is SGHTA, CDR2 FQGNSA. Written as DNA, the CDR3 is TGTGCCAGCAGCTCGGGACAGGCTTCGAACACCGGGGAGCTGTTTTTT. Translation gives CASSSGQASNTGELFF.

The V call is TRBV6-5, the J call TRBJ2-2, with TRBD1 identical over 10 bases. The CDR3 consists of 15 residues. The trim removed 6 bases at V and 3 bases at J, leaving 4 bases unmatched. Germline V lookup: CDR1 MNHEY, CDR2 SVGAGI. This CDR3 is CASSRTGGHTGELFF. In nucleotides, the CDR3 is TGTGCCAGCAGCCGGACAGGGGGTCACACCGGGGAGCTGTTTTTT.